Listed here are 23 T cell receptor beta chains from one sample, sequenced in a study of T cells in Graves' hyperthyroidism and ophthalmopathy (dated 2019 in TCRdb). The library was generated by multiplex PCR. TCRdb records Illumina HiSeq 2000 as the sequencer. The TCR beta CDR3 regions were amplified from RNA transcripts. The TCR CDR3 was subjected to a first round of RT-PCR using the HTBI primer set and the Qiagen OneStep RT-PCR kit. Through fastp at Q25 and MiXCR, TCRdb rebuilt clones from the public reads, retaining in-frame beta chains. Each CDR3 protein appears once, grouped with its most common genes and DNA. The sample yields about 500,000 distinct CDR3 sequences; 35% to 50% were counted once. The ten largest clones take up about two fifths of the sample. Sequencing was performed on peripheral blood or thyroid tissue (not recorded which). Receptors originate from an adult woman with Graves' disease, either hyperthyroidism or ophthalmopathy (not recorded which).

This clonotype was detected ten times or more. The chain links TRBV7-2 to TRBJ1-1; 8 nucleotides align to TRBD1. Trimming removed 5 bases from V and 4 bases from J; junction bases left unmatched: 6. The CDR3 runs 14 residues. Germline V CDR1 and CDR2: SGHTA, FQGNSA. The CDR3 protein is CASSMTGDPTEAFF. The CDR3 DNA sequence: TGTGCCAGCAGCATGACAGGGGACCCCACTGAAGCTTTCTTT.

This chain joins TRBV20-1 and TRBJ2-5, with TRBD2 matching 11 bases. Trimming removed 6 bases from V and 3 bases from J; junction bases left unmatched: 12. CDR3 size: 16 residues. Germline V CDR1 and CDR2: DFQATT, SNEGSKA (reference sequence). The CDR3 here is CSATGTSGWLEETQYF. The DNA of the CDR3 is TGCAGTGCCACCGGGACTAGCGGATGGCTGGAAGAGACCCAGTACTTC.

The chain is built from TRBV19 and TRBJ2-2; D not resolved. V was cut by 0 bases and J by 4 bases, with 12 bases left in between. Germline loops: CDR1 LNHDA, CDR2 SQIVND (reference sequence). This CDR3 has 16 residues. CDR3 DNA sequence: TGTGCCAGTAGTATAGACCGAGGCTACCTCACCGGGGAGCTGTTTTTT. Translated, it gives CASSIDRGYLTGELFF.

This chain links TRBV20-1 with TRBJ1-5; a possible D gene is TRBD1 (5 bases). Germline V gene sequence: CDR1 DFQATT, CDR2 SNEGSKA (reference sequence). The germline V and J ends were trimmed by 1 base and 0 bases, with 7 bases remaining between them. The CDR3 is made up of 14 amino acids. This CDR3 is CSARVRDSNQPQHF. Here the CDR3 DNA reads TGCAGTGCTAGAGTCAGGGATAGCAATCAGCCCCAGCATTTT.

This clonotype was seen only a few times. The chain's CDR3 is CASSQNGREAWYEQYF. The CDR3 DNA reads as TGCGCCAGCAGCCAAAACGGGAGGGAGGCTTGGTACGAGCAGTACTTC. The rearrangement joins TRBV4-1 to TRBJ2-7; the match to TRBD2 covers 8 bases. CDR1 and CDR2 from the germline V gene are MGHRA and YSYEKL. This CDR3 is built from 16 residues. The trim removed 2 bases at V and 4 bases at J, leaving 10 bases unmatched.

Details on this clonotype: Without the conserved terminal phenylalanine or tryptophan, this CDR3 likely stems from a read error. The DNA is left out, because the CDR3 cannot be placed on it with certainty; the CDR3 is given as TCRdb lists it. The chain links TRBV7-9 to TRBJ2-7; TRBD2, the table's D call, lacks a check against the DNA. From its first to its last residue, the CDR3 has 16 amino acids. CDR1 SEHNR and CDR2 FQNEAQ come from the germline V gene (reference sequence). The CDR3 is CASSLTLAGGGETQWL.

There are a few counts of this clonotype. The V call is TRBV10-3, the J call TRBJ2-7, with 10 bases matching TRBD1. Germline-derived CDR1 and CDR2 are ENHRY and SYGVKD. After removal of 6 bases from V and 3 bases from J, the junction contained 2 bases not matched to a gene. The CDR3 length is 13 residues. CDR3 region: CAIRGQGIYEQYF. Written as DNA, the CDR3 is TGTGCCATCAGGGGACAGGGGATCTACGAGCAGTACTTC.

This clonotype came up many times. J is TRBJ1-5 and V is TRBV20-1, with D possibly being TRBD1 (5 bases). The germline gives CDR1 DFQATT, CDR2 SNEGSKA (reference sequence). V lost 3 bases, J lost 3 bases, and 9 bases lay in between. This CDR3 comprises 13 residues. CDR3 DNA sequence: TGCAGTGCTAGGAGCGGGACCAATCAGCCCCAGCATTTT. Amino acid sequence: CSARSGTNQPQHF.

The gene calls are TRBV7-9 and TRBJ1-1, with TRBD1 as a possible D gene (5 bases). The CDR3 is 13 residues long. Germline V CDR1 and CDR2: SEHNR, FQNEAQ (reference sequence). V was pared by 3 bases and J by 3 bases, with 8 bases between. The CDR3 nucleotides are TGTGCCAGCAGCTTCGGGGCCTACACTGAAGCTTTCTTT. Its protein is CASSFGAYTEAFF. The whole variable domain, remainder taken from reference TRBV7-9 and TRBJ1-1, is DTGVSQNPRHKITKRGQNVTFRCDPISEHNRLYWYRQTLGQGPEFLTYFQNEAQLEKSRLLSDRFSAERPKGSFSTLEIQRTEQGDSAMYLCASSFGAYTEAFFGQGTRLTVV.

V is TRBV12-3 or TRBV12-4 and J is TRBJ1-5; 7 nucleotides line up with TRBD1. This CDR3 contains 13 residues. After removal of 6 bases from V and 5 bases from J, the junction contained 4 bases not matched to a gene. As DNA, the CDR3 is TGTGCCAGCAGACCTCAGGGGGATCAGCCCCAGCATTTT. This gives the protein CASRPQGDQPQHF.

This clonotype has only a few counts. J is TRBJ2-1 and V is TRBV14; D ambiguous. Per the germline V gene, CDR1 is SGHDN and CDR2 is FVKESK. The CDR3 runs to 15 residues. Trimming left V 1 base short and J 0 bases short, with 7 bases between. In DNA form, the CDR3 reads TGTGCCAGCAGCCAAGGCCTGCGCTCCTACAATGAGCAGTTCTTC. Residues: CASSQGLRSYNEQFF.

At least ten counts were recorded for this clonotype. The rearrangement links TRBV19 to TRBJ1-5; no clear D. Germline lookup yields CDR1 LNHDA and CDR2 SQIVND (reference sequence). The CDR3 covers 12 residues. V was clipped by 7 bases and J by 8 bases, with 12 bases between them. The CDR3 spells CASTRRGEPQHF. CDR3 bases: TGTGCCAGTACCCGACGGGGTGAGCCCCAGCATTTT. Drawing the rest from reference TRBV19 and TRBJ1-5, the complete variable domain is DGGITQSPKYLFRKEGQNVTLSCEQNLNHDAMYWYRQDPGQGLRLIYYSQIVNDFQKGDIAEGYSVSREKKESFPLTVTSAQKNPTAFYLCASTRRGEPQHFGDGTRLSIL.

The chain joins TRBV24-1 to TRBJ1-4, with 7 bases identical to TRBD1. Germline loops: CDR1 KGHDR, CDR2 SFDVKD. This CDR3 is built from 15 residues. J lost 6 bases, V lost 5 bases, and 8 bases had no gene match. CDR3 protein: CATSGGEGGDEKLFF. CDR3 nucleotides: TGTGCCACCAGTGGAGGAGAAGGGGGCGATGAAAAACTGTTTTTT.

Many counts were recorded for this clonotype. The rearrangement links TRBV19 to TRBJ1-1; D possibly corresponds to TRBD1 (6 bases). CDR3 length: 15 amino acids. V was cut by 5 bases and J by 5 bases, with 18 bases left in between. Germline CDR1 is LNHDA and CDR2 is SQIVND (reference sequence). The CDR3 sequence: CASSASYTGLTEAFF. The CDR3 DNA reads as TGTGCCAGTAGTGCGTCTTATACAGGGCTGACTGAAGCTTTCTTT.

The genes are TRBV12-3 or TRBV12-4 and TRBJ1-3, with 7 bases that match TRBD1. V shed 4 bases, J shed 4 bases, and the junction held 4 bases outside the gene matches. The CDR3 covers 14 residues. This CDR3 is CASSWPGQGNTIYF. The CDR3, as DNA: TGTGCCAGCAGTTGGCCGGGACAGGGAAACACCATATATTTT.

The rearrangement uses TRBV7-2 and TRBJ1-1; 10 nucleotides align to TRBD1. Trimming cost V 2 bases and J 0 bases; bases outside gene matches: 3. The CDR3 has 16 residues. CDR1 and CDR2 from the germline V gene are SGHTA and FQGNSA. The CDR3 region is CASSLLGQGVNTEAFF. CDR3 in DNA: TGTGCCAGCAGCTTACTAGGACAGGGGGTGAACACTGAAGCTTTCTTT.

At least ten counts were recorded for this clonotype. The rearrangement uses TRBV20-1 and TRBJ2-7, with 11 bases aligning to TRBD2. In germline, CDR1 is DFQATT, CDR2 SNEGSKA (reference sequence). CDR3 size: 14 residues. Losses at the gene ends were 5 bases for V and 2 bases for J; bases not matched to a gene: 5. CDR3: CSAQTSGVAYEQYF. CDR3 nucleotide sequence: TGCAGTGCTCAGACTAGCGGGGTCGCCTACGAGCAGTACTTC.

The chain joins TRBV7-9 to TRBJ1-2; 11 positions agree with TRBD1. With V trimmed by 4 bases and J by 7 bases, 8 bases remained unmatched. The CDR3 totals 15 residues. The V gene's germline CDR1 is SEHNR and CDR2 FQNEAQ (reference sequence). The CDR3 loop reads CASSSPRTGGFGYTF. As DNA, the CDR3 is TGTGCCAGCAGCTCTCCTCGGACAGGGGGCTTTGGCTACACCTTC. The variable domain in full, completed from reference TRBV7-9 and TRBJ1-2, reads DTGVSQNPRHKITKRGQNVTFRCDPISEHNRLYWYRQTLGQGPEFLTYFQNEAQLEKSRLLSDRFSAERPKGSFSTLEIQRTEQGDSAMYLCASSSPRTGGFGYTFGSGTRLTVV.

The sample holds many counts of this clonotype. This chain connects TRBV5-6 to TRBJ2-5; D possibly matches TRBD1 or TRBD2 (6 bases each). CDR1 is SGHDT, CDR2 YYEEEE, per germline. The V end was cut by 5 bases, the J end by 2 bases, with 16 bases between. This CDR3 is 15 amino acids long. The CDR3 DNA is TGTGCCAGCAGTTCCGCGGGACACCTACAAGAGACCCAGTACTTC. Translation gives CASSSAGHLQETQYF.

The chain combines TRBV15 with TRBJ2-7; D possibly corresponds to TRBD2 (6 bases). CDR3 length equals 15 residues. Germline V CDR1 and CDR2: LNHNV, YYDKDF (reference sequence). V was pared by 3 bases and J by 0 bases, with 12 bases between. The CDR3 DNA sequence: TGTGCCACCAGCAGCCAACTGGGACTCTCCTACGAGCAGTACTTC. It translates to CATSSQLGLSYEQYF.

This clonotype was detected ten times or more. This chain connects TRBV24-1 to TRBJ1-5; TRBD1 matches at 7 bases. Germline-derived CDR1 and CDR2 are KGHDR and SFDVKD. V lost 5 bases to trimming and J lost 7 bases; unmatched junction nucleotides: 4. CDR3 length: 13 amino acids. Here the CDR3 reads CATSGQGIQPQHF. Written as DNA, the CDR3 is TGTGCCACCAGTGGACAGGGAATACAGCCCCAGCATTTT.

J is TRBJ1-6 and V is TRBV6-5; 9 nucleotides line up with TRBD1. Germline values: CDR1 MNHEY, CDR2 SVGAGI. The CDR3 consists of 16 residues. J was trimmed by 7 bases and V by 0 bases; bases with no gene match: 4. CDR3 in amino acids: CASSYSQGARNSPLHF. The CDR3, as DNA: TGTGCCAGCAGTTACTCACAGGGGGCGAGGAATTCACCCCTCCACTTT.

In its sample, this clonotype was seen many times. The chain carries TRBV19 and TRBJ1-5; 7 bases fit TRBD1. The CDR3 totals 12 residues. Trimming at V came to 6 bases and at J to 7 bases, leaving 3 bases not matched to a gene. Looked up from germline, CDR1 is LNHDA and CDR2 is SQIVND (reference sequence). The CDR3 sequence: CASRSGGQPQHF. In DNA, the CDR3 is TGTGCCAGTAGATCAGGGGGACAGCCCCAGCATTTT.